A selection of T cell receptor beta chains follows, all from one sample in a study of vaccination and CD4 T cells after COVID-19. Via MiXCR, TCRdb re-called the PCR reads, giving one row per CDR3 protein. The table includes about 12,000 distinct CDR3 sequences, 50% detected once. These receptors are not linked to any known antigen. The material sequenced was CD4+ T cells from blood, cultured in vitro. These TCRs come from a human donor who had recovered from COVID-19. CDR3s leave out the opening cysteine and the closing phenylalanine or tryptophan. Each record gives: V gene, J gene, CDR3 protein.

V gene: TRBV20-1; J gene: TRBJ1-1; CDR3 protein: SARKGDLNTEAF
V gene: TRBV5-1; J gene: TRBJ1-1; CDR3 protein: ASSLAWGASTEAF
V gene: TRBV7-8; J gene: TRBJ1-1; CDR3 protein: ASSSFTEAF
V gene: TRBV7-2; J gene: TRBJ2-7; CDR3 protein: ASSPSGGLFEQY
V gene: TRBV10-3; J gene: TRBJ2-7; CDR3 protein: AISEAPGQSYEQY
V gene: TRBV5-1; J gene: TRBJ2-3; CDR3 protein: ASSPDRQGSTDTQY
V gene: TRBV6-2/TRBV6-3; J gene: TRBJ2-7; CDR3 protein: ASSPLDRPYEQY
V gene: TRBV11-1; J gene: TRBJ1-5; CDR3 protein: ASSLYGEVYQPQH
V gene: TRBV6-5; J gene: TRBJ1-2; CDR3 protein: ASSWDVGDGYT
V gene: TRBV2; J gene: TRBJ1-2; CDR3 protein: ASSEMAAFNYGYT
V gene: TRBV20-1; J gene: TRBJ1-1; CDR3 protein: SARPGQGHVLNTEAF
V gene: TRBV20-1; J gene: TRBJ1-1; CDR3 protein: SARGQGDLLMNTEAF
V gene: TRBV5-1; J gene: TRBJ1-2; CDR3 protein: ASSLGQGTPGYT
V gene: TRBV12-3/TRBV12-4; J gene: TRBJ1-1; CDR3 protein: ASSPRTVEAF
V gene: TRBV12-3/TRBV12-4; J gene: TRBJ2-4; CDR3 protein: ASSLGKNIQY
V gene: TRBV20-1; J gene: TRBJ1-5; CDR3 protein: SARERGNQPQH
V gene: TRBV6-1; J gene: TRBJ2-2; CDR3 protein: ASSEQAGTGELF
V gene: TRBV23-1; J gene: TRBJ1-1; CDR3 protein: ASSHLDRGRSTEAF
V gene: TRBV4-1; J gene: TRBJ2-1; CDR3 protein: ASSQDVGGAYNEQF
V gene: TRBV6-1; J gene: TRBJ1-5; CDR3 protein: ASRPDSTNQPQH
V gene: TRBV7-2; J gene: TRBJ2-7; CDR3 protein: ASSLGLAGAGEQY
V gene: TRBV20-1; J gene: TRBJ2-3; CDR3 protein: SGTKMGLAGEGSTDTQY